This entry describes one T cell receptor (beta chain). This CDR3 region has 14 residues. Germline V gene lookup returns CDR1 GTSNPN and CDR2 SVGIG (reference sequence). The ends lost 3 bases at V and 5 bases at J; junction bases unmatched: 4. This entry comes from a study of control samples from healthy donors and cancer patients. The table came from immunoSEQ multiplex PCR; TCRdb's copy has only in-frame clones and leaves some out. The sample lists approximately 130,000 clones, more than 80% seen once, with less than 40% in the top ten. The receptor was isolated from a man in his fifties or sixties in good health. The V gene is TRBV30, the J gene TRBJ1-4; 9 positions agree with TRBD1. Material for sequencing was blood. The chain's CDR3 is CAWRKTGGNEKLFF. CDR3 DNA sequence: TGTGCCTGGAGGAAGACAGGGGGAAATGAAAAACTGTTTTTT.